This T cell receptor beta chain was identified in a study of shared clonotypes between healthy human individuals. This CDR3 has 18 amino acids. CDR1 and CDR2 from the germline V gene are MNHNS and SASEGT. The ends lost 2 bases at V and 1 base at J; junction bases unmatched: 9. Libraries were prepared by immunoSEQ multiplex PCR; TCRdb keeps only in-frame clonotypes and omits some of them. Among about 1.5 million clones listed, nearly 99% were seen once. The clonotype originates from a man in his thirties or forties in good health. J is TRBJ1-5 and V is TRBV6-1, with TRBD1 identical over 9 bases. Input material: naive CD4+ T cells sorted from blood. The subset denotes: CD45RA+ positively selected. CDR3 protein: CASSEMDRGGNSNQPQHF. The CDR3 DNA follows: TGTGCCAGCAGTGAAATGGACAGGGGCGGAAACAGCAATCAGCCCCAGCATTTT.